These 10 T cell receptor beta chains were sequenced from one sample in a study of technical replicates of blood from a handful of donors (dated by TCRdb to between 2016 and 2019). The library was generated by the immunoSEQ multiplex PCR assay. Entries here come from immuneACCESS through TCRdb and include only in-frame sequences with V and J called. Some clones fail to appear in such tables; in the studies checked, an unresolved V gene covers under half of the shortfall, and the cause of the remainder is unknown. A total of 60,000 to 90,000 clones appear in this sample, approximately 96% of them only once. The top ten clones comprise around 0.22% of the sample. Sequencing used T cells isolated from PBMCs. All receptors come from a human donor in good health.

The chain has TRBV15 and TRBJ1-5; D call uncertain. Germline CDR1 and CDR2: LNHNV and YYDKDF (reference sequence). This CDR3 is built from 14 residues. V lost 1 base, J lost 7 bases, and 11 bases lay in between. The CDR3 bases are TGTGCCACCAGCAGAGCTTCAGTTGTCCAGCCCCAGCATTTT. This gives the protein CATSRASVVQPQHF.

The chain is built from TRBV19 and TRBJ1-2; TRBD1 aligns across 7 bases. CDR1 is LNHDA, CDR2 SQIVND, per germline (reference sequence). J lost 2 bases, V lost 8 bases, and 8 bases had no gene match. This CDR3 contains 14 residues. CDR3 sequence (DNA): TGTGCCAGTCGTCCGACAGGGACGAACTATGGCTACACCTTC. As protein: CASRPTGTNYGYTF.

The chain couples TRBV13 to TRBJ1-1; D possibly corresponds to TRBD1 (6 bases). This CDR3 region has 17 residues. Looked up from germline, CDR1 is PRHDT and CDR2 is FYEKMQ (reference sequence). Trimming removed 5 bases from V and 0 bases from J, with 19 bases in between. The CDR3 nucleotides are TGTGCCAGCAGCAAAGGGGGGGTAGTAGCGGTGAACACTGAAGCTTTCTTT. It codes for CASSKGGVVAVNTEAFF.

This chain links TRBV28 with TRBJ2-4; the D gene is possibly TRBD1 (6 bases). Trimming stripped 3 bases from V and 8 bases from J, with 20 bases between. CDR3 length: 16 amino acids. CDR1 MDHEN and CDR2 SYDVKM come from the germline V gene. The CDR3, as DNA: TGTGCCAGCAGTTTGGGGCCAGGGGTTCATGCGGACATTCAGTACTTC. Translation: CASSLGPGVHADIQYF.

The rearrangement joins TRBV7-9 to TRBJ2-3, with 13 nucleotides matching TRBD2. The V segment lost 5 bases and the J segment 3 bases; nucleotides outside the gene matches: 5. The CDR3 has 16 amino acids. CDR1 and CDR2 (germline): SEHNR, FQNEAQ (reference sequence). The CDR3 nucleotides read TGTGCCAGCAGCCCATCGGGACTAGCGGGGACAGATACGCAGTATTTT. It is translated as CASSPSGLAGTDTQYF.

The gene calls are TRBV30 and TRBJ1-6; TRBD1 matches 7 bases. There are 18 residues in the CDR3. V shed 4 bases and J 0 bases; nucleotides not matched to a gene: 12. Germline loops: CDR1 GTSNPN, CDR2 SVGIG (reference sequence). CDR3 loop: CAWTGTTTGLSYNSPLHF. In DNA, the CDR3 is TGTGCCTGGACGGGGACCACGACAGGGCTCTCCTATAATTCACCCCTCCACTTT.

This rearrangement joins TRBV9 to TRBJ1-2, with D perhaps TRBD1 (5 bases). Trimming removed 4 bases at V and 7 bases at J, with 14 bases between. CDR3 size: 13 residues. From germline, CDR1 is SGDLS and CDR2 YYNGEE. CDR3 amino acids: CASSSRTFSGYTF. DNA for the CDR3: TGTGCCAGCAGCTCTAGGACATTTAGTGGCTACACCTTC.

V usage is TRBV7-9 and J usage is TRBJ1-4, with D perhaps matching TRBD1 (6 bases). Germline V gives CDR1 SEHNR, CDR2 FQNEAQ (reference sequence). The CDR3 totals 15 residues. Trimming pared 6 bases from V and 0 bases from J, leaving 11 bases between. CDR3 residues: CASSLQGATNEKLFF. CDR3 DNA sequence: TGTGCCAGCAGTTTACAGGGTGCAACTAATGAAAAACTGTTTTTT.

This chain connects TRBV5-1 to TRBJ2-1, with 9 nucleotides matching TRBD2. CDR3 length: 16 residues. V lost 0 bases to trimming and J lost 6 bases; unmatched junction nucleotides: 7. Germline loops: CDR1 SGHRS, CDR2 YFSETQ. The CDR3 DNA reads TGCGCCAGCAGCTTGGCGGCTAGCGGGAAAAGCAATGAGCAGTTCTTC. Its translation is CASSLAASGKSNEQFF.

The chain is built from TRBV11-2 and TRBJ2-7, with TRBD1 identical over 11 bases. CDR1 and CDR2 (germline): SGHAT, FQNNGV. Unmatched junction bases numbered 6, after V lost 1 base and J lost 4 bases. This CDR3 is 16 amino acids long. The CDR3 sequence: CASSLVRGQGEYEQYF. CDR3 bases: TGTGCCAGCAGCTTAGTTAGGGGACAGGGGGAATACGAGCAGTACTTC.